This is a list of T cell receptor beta chains from one sample in a study of T-cell memory formation after mild COVID-19. TCRdb processed the 5' RACE reads anew with MiXCR; each CDR3 protein has one entry. The sample includes 150,000 to 200,000 distinct CDR3 sequences, approximately 10% of them seen just once. Sequencing was performed on PBMCs or a T cell subset sorted from them (not recorded which). The receptors stem from a man aged 18 to 29 who had mild COVID-19 (a few samples of this study predate the infection). Cell type and time point are not known. Both conserved end residues are part of each CDR3. Fields, in order: V gene, D gene, CDR3 length, J gene, clone size, CDR3 protein, CDR3 DNA. The D gene is left open where the match is weak. Some rows have no size entry. The others give once, few or many, or a class for an expanded clone.

V: TRBV6-2/TRBV6-3; D: NA; length: 15; J: TRBJ2-1; size: few; CDR3: CASSIEKRSYNEQFF; DNA: TGTGCCAGCAGTATTGAGAAGCGATCCTACAATGAGCAGTTCTTC
V: TRBV2; D: NA; length: 15; J: TRBJ2-3; size: few; CDR3: CASSEMLAVGDTQYF; DNA: TGTGCCAGCAGTGAAATGTTGGCAGTTGGAGATACGCAGTATTTT
V: TRBV18; D: NA; length: 15; J: TRBJ2-1; size: few; CDR3: CASSPSAGRYNEQFF; DNA: TGTGCCAGCTCACCTAGTGCGGGGCGTTACAATGAGCAGTTCTTC
V: TRBV6-5; D: NA; length: 14; J: TRBJ2-3; size: few; CDR3: CASSYSTTTDTQYF; DNA: TGTGCCAGCAGTTACTCCACCACCACAGATACGCAGTATTTT
V: TRBV4-1; D: TRBD1; length: 14; J: TRBJ1-1; size: NA; CDR3: CASSQEGQGLQAFF; DNA: TGCGCCAGCAGCCAAGAAGGACAGGGACTGCAGGCTTTCTTT
V: TRBV6-5; D: TRBD1; length: 15; J: TRBJ2-5; size: NA; CDR3: CASSPGQSPRETQYF; DNA: TGTGCCAGCAGCCCGGGACAGAGCCCCCGGGAGACCCAGTACTTC
V: TRBV10-3; D: NA; length: 13; J: TRBJ2-1; size: NA; CDR3: CAISESGGNEQFF; DNA: TGTGCCATCAGTGAGTCAGGGGGCAATGAGCAGTTCTTC
V: TRBV4-3; D: TRBD1; length: 17; J: TRBJ2-1; size: few; CDR3: CASSQGQGKWKMDEQFF; DNA: TGCGCCAGCAGCCAAGGACAGGGGAAGTGGAAGATGGATGAGCAGTTCTTC
V: TRBV7-8; D: TRBD1; length: 15; J: TRBJ2-1; size: few; CDR3: CASSFTGGGYNEQFF; DNA: TGTGCCAGCAGCTTCACAGGGGGCGGCTACAATGAGCAGTTCTTC
V: TRBV11-2; D: NA; length: 13; J: TRBJ1-1; size: few; CDR3: CASSSGEGTEAFF; DNA: TGTGCCAGCAGCTCTGGAGAGGGCACTGAAGCTTTCTTT
V: TRBV29-1; D: NA; length: 12; J: TRBJ1-1; size: NA; CDR3: CSIDQGYTEAFF; DNA: TGCAGCATAGATCAAGGCTATACTGAAGCTTTCTTT
V: TRBV5-1; D: TRBD2; length: 14; J: TRBJ2-1; size: few; CDR3: CASSFLAGGNEQFF; DNA: TGCGCCAGCAGCTTCCTAGCGGGGGGTAATGAGCAGTTCTTC
V: TRBV20-1; D: NA; length: 14; J: TRBJ2-2; size: NA; CDR3: CSARQGISTGELFF; DNA: TGCAGTGCTAGACAGGGGATCAGCACCGGGGAGCTGTTTTTT
V: TRBV4-3; D: NA; length: 13; J: TRBJ1-2; size: NA; CDR3: CASSQDSYSGYTF; DNA: TGCGCCAGCAGCCAGGACAGTTACTCTGGCTACACCTTC
V: TRBV3-1; D: TRBD1; length: 15; J: TRBJ2-5; size: few; CDR3: CASSQDLQGVETQYF; DNA: TGTGCCAGCAGCCAAGATCTGCAGGGGGTAGAGACCCAGTACTTC
V: TRBV5-1; D: TRBD2; length: 15; J: TRBJ2-3; size: NA; CDR3: CASSLNRGGTDTQYF; DNA: TGCGCCAGCAGCTTAAACCGGGGGGGCACAGATACGCAGTATTTT
V: TRBV2; D: TRBD2; length: 19; J: TRBJ2-4; size: NA; CDR3: CASSEVWWGGTLAKNIQYF; DNA: TGTGCCAGCAGTGAGGTTTGGTGGGGAGGGACCCTAGCCAAAAACATTCAGTACTTC
V: TRBV7-3; D: NA; length: 14; J: TRBJ2-1; size: NA; CDR3: CASSFTSSYNEQFF; DNA: TGTGCCAGCAGCTTTACGAGCTCCTACAATGAGCAGTTCTTC
V: TRBV10-3; D: NA; length: 14; J: TRBJ1-1; size: NA; CDR3: CAIRGTSIDTEAFF; DNA: TGTGCCATCAGGGGGACCTCCATAGACACTGAAGCTTTCTTT
V: TRBV11-2; D: NA; length: 14; J: TRBJ2-7; size: few; CDR3: CASSLDRTSYEQYF; DNA: TGTGCCAGCAGCTTAGATCGAACCTCCTACGAGCAGTACTTC
V: TRBV3-1; D: NA; length: 12; J: TRBJ1-1; size: NA; CDR3: CASSLTPTEAFF; DNA: TGTGCCAGCAGTCTGACACCTACTGAAGCTTTCTTT
V: TRBV27; D: NA; length: 15; J: TRBJ1-5; size: NA; CDR3: CASSSGGYSNQPQHF; DNA: TGTGCCAGCAGTTCCGGGGGGTATAGCAATCAGCCCCAGCATTTT
V: TRBV18; D: NA; length: 13; J: TRBJ2-5; size: NA; CDR3: CASSQSGQETQYF; DNA: TGTGCCAGCTCACAGAGCGGGCAAGAGACCCAGTACTTC
V: TRBV6-2/TRBV6-3; D: TRBD2; length: 15; J: TRBJ2-7; size: NA; CDR3: CASSPQRGDQYEQYF; DNA: TGTGCCAGCAGTCCCCAGCGGGGGGATCAGTACGAGCAGTACTTC
V: TRBV3-1; D: NA; length: 14; J: TRBJ2-3; size: many; CDR3: CASSPSYSTDTQYF; DNA: TGTGCCAGCAGCCCTAGCTACAGCACAGATACGCAGTATTTT
V: TRBV11-2; D: NA; length: 14; J: TRBJ2-5; size: few; CDR3: CASSLDPSQETQYF; DNA: TGTGCCAGCAGCTTAGACCCCTCCCAAGAGACCCAGTACTTC
V: TRBV12-3/TRBV12-4; D: NA; length: 16; J: TRBJ2-3; size: NA; CDR3: CASSLRTKSSTDTQYF; DNA: TGTGCCAGCAGTTTGAGGACCAAATCTAGCACAGATACGCAGTATTTT
V: TRBV12-3/TRBV12-4; D: NA; length: 13; J: TRBJ1-6; size: NA; CDR3: CATSYQGPTPLHF; DNA: TGTGCCACCAGTTATCAGGGACCGACACCCCTCCACTTT
V: TRBV25-1; D: TRBD2; length: 16; J: TRBJ2-3; size: few; CDR3: CASSEFSGGAGDTQYF; DNA: TGTGCCAGCAGTGAATTTAGCGGGGGGGCCGGAGATACGCAGTATTTT
V: TRBV2; D: TRBD1; length: 13; J: TRBJ1-1; size: NA; CDR3: CASSADRGVMAFF; DNA: TGTGCCAGCAGTGCCGACAGGGGTGTAATGGCTTTCTTT
V: TRBV7-2; D: NA; length: 15; J: TRBJ1-3; size: few; CDR3: CASSAVQGSGNTIYF; DNA: TGTGCCAGCAGCGCCGTACAGGGATCTGGAAACACCATATATTTT
V: TRBV20-1; D: NA; length: 13; J: TRBJ2-7; size: NA; CDR3: CSARRGGAVEQYF; DNA: TGCAGTGCTAGACGAGGGGGGGCCGTCGAGCAGTACTTC
V: TRBV7-2; D: NA; length: 15; J: TRBJ2-7; size: NA; CDR3: CASSLSGYSSYEQYF; DNA: TGTGCCAGCAGCTTAAGCGGTTACAGCTCCTACGAGCAGTACTTC
V: TRBV27; D: TRBD1; length: 14; J: TRBJ2-7; size: NA; CDR3: CASSSWTGPGEQYF; DNA: TGTGCCAGCAGTTCGTGGACAGGCCCCGGGGAGCAGTACTTC
V: TRBV6-5; D: NA; length: 14; J: TRBJ1-1; size: few; CDR3: CASSTTQVNTEAFF; DNA: TGTGCCAGCAGTACCACTCAGGTGAACACTGAAGCTTTCTTT
V: TRBV12-3/TRBV12-4; D: NA; length: 12; J: TRBJ2-3; size: NA; CDR3: CASRGASGTQYF; DNA: TGTGCCAGCAGGGGAGCTTCGGGTACGCAGTATTTT
V: TRBV10-3; D: TRBD2; length: 15; J: TRBJ2-5; size: few; CDR3: CAISVPGTSRETQYF; DNA: TGTGCCATCAGTGTACCCGGGACTAGCCGGGAGACCCAGTACTTC
V: TRBV11-2; D: NA; length: 13; J: TRBJ1-1; size: few; CDR3: CASSLWDGTEAFF; DNA: TGTGCCAGCAGCTTATGGGATGGCACTGAAGCTTTCTTT
V: TRBV15; D: NA; length: 12; J: TRBJ1-6; size: NA; CDR3: CATSRAESPLHF; DNA: TGTGCCACCAGCAGAGCCGAGTCACCCCTCCACTTT
V: TRBV5-1; D: TRBD2; length: 16; J: TRBJ2-1; size: few; CDR3: CASSSPGLAGYNEQFF; DNA: TGCGCCAGCAGCTCCCCTGGGTTAGCGGGGTACAATGAGCAGTTCTTC
V: TRBV7-2; D: NA; length: 15; J: TRBJ2-2; size: once; CDR3: CASSLFGANTGELFF; DNA: TGTGCCAGCAGCTTATTCGGGGCAAACACCGGGGAGCTGTTTTTT
V: TRBV12-3/TRBV12-4; D: NA; length: 11; J: TRBJ1-2; size: few; CDR3: CASSRNYGYTF; DNA: TGTGCCAGCAGTCGGAACTATGGCTACACCTTC
V: TRBV6-2/TRBV6-3; D: NA; length: 14; J: TRBJ2-6; size: NA; CDR3: CASSYSSRGNVLTF; DNA: TGTGCCAGCAGTTACTCGAGCAGGGGCAACGTCCTGACTTTC
V: TRBV10-2; D: NA; length: 14; J: TRBJ1-3; size: many; CDR3: CASSESTSGNTIYF; DNA: TGCGCCAGCAGTGAGTCAACCTCTGGAAACACCATATATTTT
V: TRBV7-2; D: TRBD2; length: 13; J: TRBJ2-5; size: few; CDR3: CASGGGGIETQYF; DNA: TGTGCCAGCGGCGGGGGAGGGATCGAGACCCAGTACTTC
V: TRBV12-3/TRBV12-4; D: NA; length: 16; J: TRBJ2-1; size: many; CDR3: CASSFGGSRSYNEQFF; DNA: TGTGCCAGCAGTTTCGGGGGTTCAAGGTCCTACAATGAGCAGTTCTTC
V: TRBV7-2; D: NA; length: 13; J: TRBJ2-7; size: few; CDR3: CASSLGSQAGEYF; DNA: TGTGCCAGCAGCTTAGGGTCCCAAGCAGGGGAGTACTTC
V: TRBV29-1; D: NA; length: 11; J: TRBJ2-3; size: many; CDR3: CNIQNGDKQYF; DNA: TGCAACATACAGAACGGCGACAAGCAGTATTTT
V: TRBV7-2; D: NA; length: 12; J: TRBJ2-1; size: NA; CDR3: CASSSMVDEQFF; DNA: TGTGCCAGCAGTTCTATGGTCGATGAGCAGTTCTTC
V: TRBV7-3; D: NA; length: 13; J: TRBJ2-5; size: few; CDR3: CASSPGVGETQYF; DNA: TGTGCCAGCAGCCCGGGGGTGGGGGAGACCCAGTACTTC
V: TRBV4-2; D: TRBD2; length: 16; J: TRBJ2-1; size: few; CDR3: CASSQEVAGGYDEQFF; DNA: TGTGCCAGCAGCCAAGAAGTAGCGGGGGGTTACGATGAGCAGTTCTTC
V: TRBV7-2; D: TRBD1; length: 14; J: TRBJ2-1; size: many; CDR3: CASSRWDSTSEQFF; DNA: TGTGCCAGCAGCCGATGGGACAGTACAAGTGAGCAGTTCTTC
V: TRBV7-9; D: NA; length: 17; J: TRBJ2-5; size: many; CDR3: CASSLDPGRRPPETQYF; DNA: TGTGCCAGCAGCTTAGACCCGGGGCGTCGGCCCCCAGAGACCCAGTACTTC
V: TRBV28; D: TRBD1; length: 14; J: TRBJ2-1; size: NA; CDR3: CASSLGQEYNEQFF; DNA: TGTGCCAGCAGCCTGGGACAGGAATACAATGAGCAGTTCTTC
V: TRBV12-3/TRBV12-4; D: TRBD1; length: 15; J: TRBJ2-2; size: few; CDR3: CASSRRDRDTGELFF; DNA: TGTGCCAGCAGCCGGCGGGACAGGGACACCGGGGAGCTGTTTTTT
V: TRBV6-4; D: NA; length: 13; J: TRBJ2-3; size: NA; CDR3: CASSGGLTVTQYF; DNA: TGTGCCAGCAGTGGGGGTTTGACAGTTACGCAGTATTTT
V: TRBV5-1; D: NA; length: 13; J: TRBJ1-2; size: NA; CDR3: CASSTLSNHGYTF; DNA: TGCGCCAGCAGCACACTATCCAACCATGGCTACACCTTC
V: TRBV11-2; D: NA; length: 15; J: TRBJ2-3; size: NA; CDR3: CASSATLSGTDTQYF; DNA: TGTGCCAGCAGCGCGACGCTTAGCGGCACAGATACGCAGTATTTT
V: TRBV4-1; D: TRBD1; length: 13; J: TRBJ1-2; size: few; CDR3: CASSPDRVYGYTF; DNA: TGCGCCAGCAGCCCCGACAGGGTCTATGGCTACACCTTC